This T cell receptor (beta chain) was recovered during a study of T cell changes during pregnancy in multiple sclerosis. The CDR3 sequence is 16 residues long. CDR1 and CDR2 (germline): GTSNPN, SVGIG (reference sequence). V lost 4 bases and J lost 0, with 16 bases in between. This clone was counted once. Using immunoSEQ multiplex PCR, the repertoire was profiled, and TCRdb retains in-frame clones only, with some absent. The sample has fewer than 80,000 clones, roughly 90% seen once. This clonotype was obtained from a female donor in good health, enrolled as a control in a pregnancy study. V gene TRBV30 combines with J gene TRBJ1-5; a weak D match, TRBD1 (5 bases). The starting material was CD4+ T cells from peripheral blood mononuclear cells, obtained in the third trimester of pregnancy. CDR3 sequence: CAWNKDRLDSNQPQHF. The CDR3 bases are TGTGCCTGGAACAAAGACAGACTAGATAGCAATCAGCCCCAGCATTTT.